This TCR beta chain stems from a study of CD8 T cells in Susac syndrome. V lost 5 bases and J lost 7, with 11 bases in between. This CDR3 has 12 amino acids. Germline CDR1 and CDR2: MDHEN and SYDVKM. This clonotype appeared a single time. Reverse transcription of roughly 0.45 to 1 ug RNA was performed with random hexamers. TCRdb fed the immunoSEQ multiplex PCR reads into MiXCR, producing one record per CDR3 protein. Of roughly 150,000 distinct CDR3 sequences in the sample, approximately 96% were seen once. The receptor comes from a human donor with Susac syndrome. This rearrangement joins TRBV28 to TRBJ1-2; unclear D gene. The source material was CD4+ T cells from PBMCs. Here the CDR3 reads CASSLTMAGYTF. The CDR3, as DNA: TGTGCCAGCAGTCTCACTATGGCTGGCTACACCTTC.